The 25 T cell receptor beta chains presented below share a single source sample, sequenced in a study of blood T cell repertoires in COVID-19. The method was immunoSEQ multiplex PCR; TCRdb's version includes in-frame clones alone and lacks a portion of them. The data contain a few hundred thousand clones, around 90% of them seen just once; the ten biggest clones take up more than 4.5%. The material sequenced was peripheral blood. The source is a woman in her sixties with COVID-19, enrolled during active disease.

About this clone itself: Germline is not matched at one junction end, which may reflect a read error. The chain has TRBV4-2 and TRBJ1-5; no clear D. The germline V gene encodes CDR1 LGHNA and CDR2 YNFKEQ. CDR3 length: 14 amino acids. The CDR3 reads CAGSQPYKLEPQHF. Here the CDR3 DNA reads TGTGCCGGCAGCCAGCCTTATAAGCTTGAGCCCCAGCATTTT.

The J gene is TRBJ1-5, the V gene TRBV27, with 7 bases that match TRBD1. The trim removed 5 bases at V and 3 bases at J, leaving 4 bases unmatched. CDR1 is MNHEY and CDR2 is SMNVEV in the germline V gene (reference sequence). CDR3 length: 14 amino acids. The CDR3, as DNA: TGTGCCAGCAGTCAACAGGGGTCCAATCAGCCCCAGCATTTT. It is translated as CASSQQGSNQPQHF.

V gene TRBV7-8 combines with J gene TRBJ2-7; 9 bases are a match to TRBD2. With V trimmed by 5 bases and J by 0 bases, 2 bases remained unmatched. Germline CDR1 and CDR2: SGHVS and FQNEAQ. The CDR3 extends over 14 amino acids. This CDR3 reads CASSGREGSYEQYF. The CDR3 coding sequence is TGTGCCAGCAGCGGGCGGGAGGGCTCCTACGAGCAGTACTTC.

The rearrangement links TRBV19 to TRBJ1-1; 9 nucleotides match TRBD1. V shed 5 bases and J 1 base; nucleotides not matched to a gene: 2. Germline assignment: CDR1 LNHDA and CDR2 SQIVND (reference sequence). This CDR3 comprises 14 residues. The CDR3 nucleotides read TGTGCCAGTAGTTCGGGACAGGGGAACACTGAAGCTTTCTTT. Translated: CASSSGQGNTEAFF.

The chain uses TRBV19 and TRBJ2-1; 8 bases map to TRBD2. The CDR3 is 15 amino acids. Trimming at V came to 6 bases and at J to 5 bases, leaving 9 bases not matched to a gene. CDR1 and CDR2 (germline): LNHDA, SQIVND (reference sequence). The CDR3: CASSTSGSLNNEQFF. CDR3 bases: TGTGCCAGTAGCACAAGCGGGAGTCTAAACAATGAGCAGTTCTTC.

The rearrangement joins TRBV6-2 or TRBV6-3 to TRBJ2-1, with TRBD2 as a possible D gene (6 bases). CDR3 length: 15 amino acids. Germline V lookup: CDR1 MNHEY, CDR2 SVGEGT. V was trimmed by 0 bases and J by 4 bases, leaving 10 bases between them. The CDR3 DNA is TGTGCCAGCAGTTACTCGGGAGGAAGTTACAATGAGCAGTTCTTC. Amino acids: CASSYSGGSYNEQFF.

The J gene is TRBJ2-1, the V gene TRBV19; TRBD1 matches at 8 bases. V was clipped by 6 bases and J by 7 bases; unmatched bases: 8. The CDR3 runs to 14 residues. Germline CDR1 LNHDA, CDR2 SQIVND (reference sequence). CDR3: CASRLRDRTNEQFF. In DNA, the CDR3 is TGTGCCAGTAGGCTCCGGGACAGGACGAATGAGCAGTTCTTC.

The chain employs TRBV6-5 and TRBJ1-1; unclear D gene. Trimming removed 6 bases from V and 3 bases from J, with 8 bases in between. Germline V CDR1 and CDR2: MNHEY, SVGAGI. The CDR3 covers 12 residues. CDR3 loop: CASRYQDTEAFF. The CDR3, as DNA: TGTGCCAGCAGGTATCAGGACACTGAAGCTTTCTTT.

This chain joins TRBV28 and TRBJ1-1, with TRBD1 as a possible D gene (6 bases). V was pared by 6 bases and J by 1 base, with 18 bases between. CDR1 MDHEN and CDR2 SYDVKM come from the germline V gene. The CDR3 loop spans 16 amino acids. For the CDR3, the DNA is TGTGCCAGCAGCCTCCGACAGGCCGGTGGGAACACTGAAGCTTTCTTT. Protein sequence: CASSLRQAGGNTEAFF.

V usage is TRBV9 and J usage is TRBJ1-2; D is perhaps TRBD1 (5 bases). This CDR3 region has 16 residues. The germline gives CDR1 SGDLS, CDR2 YYNGEE. Trimming cost V 0 bases and J 6 bases, with 18 bases left between them. CDR3 region: CASSVARRGLEDGYTF. CDR3 coding DNA: TGTGCCAGCAGCGTAGCTCGAAGGGGCCTTGAGGATGGCTACACCTTC. Complete variable domain (other parts from reference TRBV9 and TRBJ1-2): DSGVTQTPKHLITATGQRVTLRCSPRSGDLSVYWYQQSLDQGLQFLIQYYNGEERAKGNILERFSAQQFPDLHSELNLSSLELGDSALYFCASSVARRGLEDGYTFGSGTRLTVV.

This sequence joins TRBV6-2 or TRBV6-3 and TRBJ2-7; D call uncertain. The CDR3 covers 14 residues. CDR1 and CDR2 from the germline V gene are MNHEY and SVGEGT. Deletions cut 4 bases from V and 1 base from J, with 11 bases between. The CDR3 region is CASSSLWRSYEQYF. In DNA, the CDR3 is TGTGCCAGCAGTTCTCTGTGGCGGTCCTACGAGCAGTACTTC.

The V gene is TRBV12-3 or TRBV12-4, the J gene TRBJ2-7, with 8 bases that match TRBD1. J gave up 3 bases and V 4 bases, and 2 bases lay outside the gene matches. The CDR3 contains 13 residues. CDR3 DNA sequence: TGTGCCAGCAGTTCGGGACAGGACTACGAGCAGTACTTC. It codes for CASSSGQDYEQYF.

The chain is built from TRBV20-1 and TRBJ1-5, with 7 bases aligning to TRBD1. Germline assignment: CDR1 DFQATT and CDR2 SNEGSKA (reference sequence). The V and J ends lost 3 bases and 9 bases, in that order; junction bases with no gene match: 11. CDR3 length: 14 amino acids. CDR3: CSASMTGQASPQHF. CDR3 DNA: TGCAGTGCTAGTATGACCGGACAGGCCTCGCCCCAGCATTTT.

The chain employs TRBV7-3 and TRBJ2-7; 9 nucleotides agree with TRBD2. Germline assignment: CDR1 SGHTA and CDR2 FQGTGA. CDR3 length: 15 amino acids. Trimming took 2 bases from V and 5 from J; bases not matched to a gene: 7. In DNA, the CDR3 is TGTGCCAGCAGCTTAGCGGGGACTAGCTTCCACGAGCAGTACTTC. This translates into CASSLAGTSFHEQYF.

The CDR3 DNA reads TGTGCCAGCGGTCCAGGGGGCAGTAGCGGGAGGGCGGCCTACGAGCAGTACTTC. It translates to CASGPGGSSGRAAYEQYF. V and J are TRBV28 and TRBJ2-7, with 11 bases fitting TRBD2. CDR3 length equals 18 residues. V lost 8 bases and J lost 2; bases outside the gene matches: 17. The V gene's germline CDR1 is MDHEN and CDR2 SYDVKM.

V usage is TRBV6-2 or TRBV6-3 and J usage is TRBJ2-1; possibly TRBD2 for D (6 bases). The ends were cut back, 6 bases at V and 7 bases at J, with 16 bases in the middle. This CDR3 region has 14 residues. Germline values: CDR1 MNHEY, CDR2 SVGEGT. CDR3 sequence reads: CASSPGLFRNEQFF. The DNA of the CDR3 is TGTGCCAGCAGCCCCGGACTATTTAGGAATGAGCAGTTCTTC.

The rearrangement uses TRBV5-4 and TRBJ1-5; TRBD1 matches at 7 bases. Trimming cost V 4 bases and J 7 bases; bases outside gene matches: 11. The CDR3 totals 15 residues. The germline V gene has CDR1 SGHNT and CDR2 YYREEE (reference sequence). CDR3 residues: CASSRGTDPLQPQHF. The CDR3 nucleotides are TGTGCCAGCAGCCGCGGGACAGACCCTCTCCAGCCCCAGCATTTT.

The V and J genes are TRBV9 and TRBJ1-1; the D gene is possibly TRBD1 (5 bases). There are 15 residues in the CDR3. Germline CDR1 and CDR2: SGDLS and YYNGEE. V gave up 2 bases and J gave up 1 base, with 12 bases separating them. Written as DNA, the CDR3 is TGTGCCAGCAGCGTCACGGGGGACGGGAACACTGAAGCTTTCTTT. Its translation: CASSVTGDGNTEAFF.

The rearrangement uses TRBV30 and TRBJ2-5; D could derive from TRBD1 or TRBD2 (7 bases each). V was shortened by 5 bases and J by 5 bases, with 15 bases between the two germline ends. The germline CDR1 and CDR2 sequences are GTSNPN and SVGIG (reference sequence). This CDR3 is 13 amino acids long. CDR3 sequence (DNA): TGTGCCTGGGGGGAGGGGGCTCGGGAGACCCAGTACTTC. It encodes CAWGEGARETQYF.

The V and J genes are TRBV4-1 and TRBJ2-1; 10 positions agree with TRBD2. The ends lost 0 bases at V and 5 bases at J; junction bases unmatched: 4. This CDR3 has 16 residues. Per the germline V gene, CDR1 is MGHRA and CDR2 is YSYEKL. In nucleotides, the CDR3 is TGCGCCAGCAGCCAAGAGCTAGCGGGAGTCCACAATGAGCAGTTCTTC. This translates into CASSQELAGVHNEQFF.

V is TRBV7-9 and J is TRBJ2-7; 7 nucleotides line up with TRBD2. Germline CDR1 and CDR2: SEHNR and FQNEAQ (reference sequence). With 3 bases clipped from V and 4 bases from J, the junction kept 6 bases outside the gene matches. The CDR3 runs to 14 residues. Here the CDR3 reads CASSLGGAQYEQYF. The DNA of the CDR3 is TGTGCCAGCAGCTTGGGAGGGGCCCAATACGAGCAGTACTTC.

The chain joins TRBV28 to TRBJ2-5; the match to TRBD2 covers 12 bases. J lost 4 bases, V lost 8 bases, and 8 bases had no gene match. The CDR3 is 15 residues long. CDR1 is MDHEN, CDR2 SYDVKM, per germline. This chain's CDR3 is CASYPTSGRRETQYF. For the CDR3, the DNA is TGTGCCAGCTATCCGACTAGCGGGAGAAGAGAGACCCAGTACTTC.

The chain joins TRBV29-1 to TRBJ1-1, with 7 nucleotides matching TRBD1. The CDR3 extends over 13 amino acids. The germline V gene has CDR1 SQVTM and CDR2 ANQGSEA. After removal of 6 bases from V and 5 bases from J, the junction contained 9 bases not matched to a gene. In nucleotides, the CDR3 is TGCAGCGTGCGACAGGGATGGGGGACTGAAGCTTTCTTT. It translates to CSVRQGWGTEAFF.

V and J are TRBV28 and TRBJ1-2, with no clear D. The CDR3 sequence is 12 residues long. With 5 bases removed from V and 5 bases from J, the gap between germline ends came to 9 bases. Germline V gives CDR1 MDHEN, CDR2 SYDVKM. CDR3 loop: CASSVRGYGYTF. In nucleotides, the CDR3 is TGTGCCAGCAGTGTCCGGGGTTATGGCTACACCTTC.

The V call is TRBV30, the J call TRBJ1-4; a possible D gene is TRBD1 (5 bases). V lost 1 base, J lost 10 bases, and 10 bases lay in between. CDR1 GTSNPN and CDR2 SVGIG come from the germline V gene (reference sequence). The CDR3 length is 12 residues. CDR3 in DNA: TGTGCCTGGAGTGGGGTGGGGCTAAAACTGTTTTTT. Protein product: CAWSGVGLKLFF.